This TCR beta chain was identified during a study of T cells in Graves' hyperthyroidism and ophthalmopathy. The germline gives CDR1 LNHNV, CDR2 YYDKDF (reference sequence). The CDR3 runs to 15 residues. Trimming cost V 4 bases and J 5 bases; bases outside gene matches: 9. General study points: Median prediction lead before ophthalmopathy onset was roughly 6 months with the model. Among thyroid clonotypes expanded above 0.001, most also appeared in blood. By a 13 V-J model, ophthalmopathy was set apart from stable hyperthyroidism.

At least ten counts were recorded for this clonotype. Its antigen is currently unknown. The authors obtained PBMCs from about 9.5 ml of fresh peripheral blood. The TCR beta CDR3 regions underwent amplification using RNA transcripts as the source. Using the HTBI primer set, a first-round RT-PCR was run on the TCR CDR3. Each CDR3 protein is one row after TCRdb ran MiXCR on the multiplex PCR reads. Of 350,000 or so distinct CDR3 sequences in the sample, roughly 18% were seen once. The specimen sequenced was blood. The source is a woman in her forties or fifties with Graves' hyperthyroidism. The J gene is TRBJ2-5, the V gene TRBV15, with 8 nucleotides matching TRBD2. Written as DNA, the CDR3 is TGTGCCACCAGCAAATACAGCGGGAGTGGCGAGACCCAGTACTTC. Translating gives CATSKYSGSGETQYF.